This TCR beta chain is drawn from a study of T cells after yellow fever vaccination. TCRdb reprocessed the 5' RACE reads with MiXCR, giving one entry per CDR3 protein. This table holds about 32,000 distinct CDR3 sequences, 6.5% to 8.5% found once. This clonotype turned up a few times. There are 10 residues in the CDR3. CDR1 is DFQATT and CDR2 is SNEGSKA in the germline V gene (reference sequence). Trimming removed 3 bases from V and 7 bases from J, with 6 bases in between. The chain carries TRBV20-1 and TRBJ1-2; D perhaps matches TRBD1 (5 bases). Here the sequenced sample was PBMCs, either bulk or a sorted T-cell subset (CD4+, CD8+, memory, or dextramer-sorted; not recorded which), taken on the day of the first yellow fever vaccination. The sequence was collected from a man between 18 and 29 years old who received the YFV17D yellow fever vaccine. The CDR3: CSASRGGYTF. For the CDR3, the DNA is TGCAGTGCTAGTAGGGGTGGCTACACCTTC.